This is a list of T cell receptor beta chains from one sample in a study of T cells in localized non-small cell lung cancer. The assay was immunoSEQ multiplex PCR, and TCRdb's table has in-frame clones only and misses some. Of about 2,700 clones in the sample, 25% to 30% are singletons; the top ten hold 11% to 15%. The starting material was lung tumor tissue, obtained before any cancer treatment. These receptors were taken from a woman aged 40-75 years with stage III lung adenocarcinoma. Each CDR3 is given with its conserved first and last residue. The D gene is left open where the match is weak. Size is omitted from some rows. Given values are once, few, many or a class for expanded clones.

TRBV11-3	TRBJ1-2	few	.	CASSSRDTETNYGYTF	TGTGCCAGCAGCTCCCGGGACACAGAAACAAACTATGGCTACACCTTC
TRBV6-1	TRBJ1-1	medium-sized	.	CASSEALAHEAFF	TGTGCCAGCAGTGAAGCCCTCGCCCATGAAGCTTTCTTT
TRBV18	TRBJ2-1	.	TRBD2	CASSSREAGNEQFF	TGTGCCAGCTCTTCGCGGGAGGCCGGGAATGAGCAGTTCTTC
TRBV10-2	TRBJ1-4	once	.	CATSSRDRGEKLFF	TGCGCCACCTCTTCCCGGGACCGTGGTGAAAAACTGTTTTTT
TRBV6-8	TRBJ1-1	few	TRBD1	CASSWDRGNTEAFF	TGTGCCAGCAGTTGGGACAGGGGTAACACTGAAGCTTTCTTT
TRBV11-3	TRBJ2-7	.	TRBD2	CASSFPSGGIGEQYF	TGTGCCAGCAGCTTCCCCAGCGGGGGGATAGGTGAGCAGTACTTC
TRBV5-1	TRBJ2-7	.	.	CASSLVPGEVYEQYF	TGCGCCAGCAGCTTGGTCCCGGGAGAGGTCTACGAGCAGTACTTC
TRBV19	TRBJ2-2	.	.	CASSIGTTITGELFF	TGTGCCAGTAGTATAGGGACCACCATCACCGGGGAGCTGTTTTTT
TRBV19	TRBJ2-5	.	.	CASSRGETQYF	TGTGCCAGTAGTCGGGGGGAGACCCAGTACTTC
TRBV11-3	TRBJ1-2	medium-sized	TRBD1	CASSMMLGTDDGYTF	TGTGCCAGCAGCATGATGCTGGGGACAGACGATGGCTACACCTTC
TRBV6-8	TRBJ2-7	medium-sized	.	CASSWSHGGQGGSYEQYF	TGTGCCAGCAGTTGGTCCCACGGAGGGCAGGGCGGTTCCTACGAGCAGTACTTC
TRBV4-1	TRBJ1-2	.	TRBD1	CASSQGQQNYGYTF	TGCGCCAGCAGCCAGGGACAGCAAAACTATGGCTACACCTTC
TRBV11-3	TRBJ2-1	few	TRBD1	CASSLGDRGLINEQFF	TGTGCCAGCAGCTTGGGGGACAGGGGGCTAATCAATGAGCAGTTCTTC
TRBV11-3	TRBJ2-6	few	TRBD1	CASSRQGSGANVLTF	TGTGCCAGCAGCCGACAGGGGTCTGGGGCCAACGTCCTGACTTTC
TRBV6-8	TRBJ2-1	.	.	CASSPHPSGQALTNEQFF	TGTGCCAGCAGTCCTCACCCTAGTGGCCAGGCGTTAACCAATGAGCAGTTCTTC
TRBV11-3	TRBJ1-2	few	.	CASSEGGKKANYGYTF	TGTGCCAGCAGTGAAGGGGGAAAGAAGGCTAACTATGGCTACACCTTC
TRBV6-8	TRBJ1-1	medium-sized	.	CASSYSISGPNTEAFF	TGTGCCAGCAGTTACTCGATCTCCGGACCGAACACTGAAGCTTTCTTT
TRBV11-3	TRBJ2-3	.	.	CASSPLTGTGDPDTQYF	TGTGCCAGCAGCCCGCTCACGGGGACTGGAGACCCAGATACGCAGTATTTT
TRBV30	TRBJ2-7	large	.	CAWSWSDYEQYF	TGTGCCTGGAGTTGGTCAGACTACGAGCAGTACTTC
TRBV7-7	TRBJ1-3	few	TRBD1	CASSRTGSAGNTIYF	TGTGCCAGCAGCCGGACAGGGTCAGCTGGAAACACCATATATTTT
TRBV19	TRBJ1-6	.	.	CASSPGHGGSPLHF	TGTGCCAGTAGTCCCGGCCACGGGGGTTCACCCCTCCACTTT
TRBV7-6	TRBJ1-5	few	.	CASSPDYYSNQPQHF	TGTGCCAGCAGCCCCGATTACTATAGCAATCAGCCCCAGCATTTT